These 18 T cell receptor beta chains came from one sample sequenced in a study of cytomegalovirus exposure and HLA in healthy donors. PCR employed 60 Vbeta and 13 Jbeta primers. Data came from immunoSEQ multiplex PCR; TCRdb stores just in-frame clones and leaves some out. The sample yields 40,000 or so clones, roughly 87% seen once. Sequencing used PBMCs. The receptors here all came from a woman aged 40 to 55 in good health and CMV-seropositive.

This clone was observed once. The chain joins TRBV7-2 to TRBJ2-3, with 8 bases lining up with TRBD1. V lost 5 bases to trimming and J lost 9 bases; unmatched junction nucleotides: 13. The CDR3 totals 15 residues. The germline V gene has CDR1 SGHTA and CDR2 FQGNSA. This CDR3 reads CASSTRTGTMRTQYF. The CDR3 DNA follows: TGTGCCAGCAGCACCCGGACAGGGACGATGAGGACGCAGTATTTT. The full variable domain, with the rest looked up from reference TRBV7-2 and TRBJ2-3, is GAGVSQSPSNKVTEKGKDVELRCDPISGHTALYWYRQSLGQGLEFLIYFQGNSAPDKSGLPSDRFSAERTGGSVSTLTIQRTQQEDSAVYLCASSTRTGTMRTQYFGPGTRLTVL.

The chain combines TRBV7-7 with TRBJ2-1; unclear D gene. V was clipped by 0 bases and J by 0 bases, with 9 bases between them. The CDR3 is made up of 16 amino acids. Germline V gene sequence: CDR1 SSHAT, CDR2 FNYEAQ (reference sequence). CDR3 protein: CASSLAPLSSYNEQFF. The CDR3 nucleotides are TGTGCCAGCAGCTTAGCGCCCCTGAGCTCCTACAATGAGCAGTTCTTC.

V and J are TRBV29-1 and TRBJ1-1; D is perhaps TRBD1 (5 bases). CDR3 size: 15 residues. The V end lost 4 bases, the J end lost 4 bases, and 19 bases lay between the germline ends. Germline V gene data show CDR1 as SQVTM and CDR2 as ANQGSEA. This CDR3 is CSVGALGGAGTEAFF. CDR3 bases: TGCAGCGTTGGGGCCCTCGGAGGGGCGGGCACTGAAGCTTTCTTT.

The V call is TRBV28, the J call TRBJ1-3; D is unresolved. Germline-derived CDR1 and CDR2 are MDHEN and SYDVKM. Trimming took 7 bases from V and 6 from J, leaving 19 bases between them. This CDR3 has 15 amino acids. The CDR3 region is CASTKAPLGVNTIYF. As DNA, the CDR3 is TGTGCCAGCACAAAAGCCCCCCTCGGGGTAAACACCATATATTTT. Filled out from reference TRBV28 and TRBJ1-3, the complete variable domain reads DVKVTQSSRYLVKRTGEKVFLECVQDMDHENMFWYRQDPGLGLRLIYFSYDVKMKEKGDIPEGYSVSREKKERFSLILESASTNQTSMYLCASTKAPLGVNTIYFGEGSWLTVV.

The V gene is TRBV12-5, the J gene TRBJ2-3; D not certain. Germline V CDR1 and CDR2: LGHNT, FRNRAP. The V and J ends lost 7 bases and 1 base respectively, with 12 bases between them. The CDR3 spans 14 residues. The CDR3 region is CASARTLGTDTQYF. The DNA of the CDR3 is TGTGCTAGTGCGAGAACTTTGGGCACAGATACGCAGTATTTT.

The chain combines TRBV6-5 with TRBJ2-5, with D possibly matching TRBD1 (6 bases). With 6 bases removed from V and 2 bases from J, the gap between germline ends came to 16 bases. The CDR3 runs 15 residues. In germline, CDR1 is MNHEY, CDR2 SVGAGI. CDR3 residues: CASRPDRRNQETQYF. CDR3 nucleotides: TGTGCCAGCAGACCTGACAGGAGAAATCAAGAGACCCAGTACTTC.

The chain joins TRBV6-6 to TRBJ1-1; the match to TRBD1 covers 7 bases. Germline V lookup: CDR1 MNHNY, CDR2 SVGAGI (reference sequence). The trim removed 6 bases at V and 4 bases at J, leaving 8 bases unmatched. The CDR3 runs 14 residues. The CDR3 DNA reads TGTGCCAGCAGACCGACAGGGCGTAGCACTGAAGCTTTCTTT. This encodes CASRPTGRSTEAFF.

The J gene is TRBJ1-3, the V gene TRBV6-6; D possibly corresponds to TRBD1 (6 bases). The CDR3 runs 16 residues. Trimming stripped 2 bases from V and 4 bases from J, with 15 bases between. Germline CDR1 reads MNHNY; CDR2 reads SVGAGI (reference sequence). CDR3 region: CASSYPGGARGNTIYF. The DNA of the CDR3 is TGTGCCAGCAGTTACCCTGGGGGCGCGAGGGGAAACACCATATATTTT.

The chain has TRBV7-7 and TRBJ2-5; perhaps TRBD2 as D (6 bases). Germline CDR1 is SSHAT and CDR2 is FNYEAQ (reference sequence). The CDR3 consists of 14 residues. V dropped 5 bases and J dropped 7 bases, with 17 bases sitting between them. The CDR3 sequence: CASSPLGLGGTQYF. As DNA, the CDR3 is TGTGCCAGCAGCCCATTGGGACTGGGGGGGACCCAGTACTTC.

This clone has only a few counts. The chain uses TRBV5-1 and TRBJ1-1; D is perhaps TRBD1 (6 bases). V lost 3 bases and J lost 2, with 14 bases in between. The CDR3 length is 15 residues. The germline gives CDR1 SGHRS, CDR2 YFSETQ. The DNA of the CDR3 is TGCGCCAGCAGCTGGGGGACGGGGACAAACACTGAAGCTTTCTTT. This gives the protein CASSWGTGTNTEAFF.

The rearrangement uses TRBV28 and TRBJ2-7; 11 bases map to TRBD2. With 7 bases clipped from V and 12 bases from J, the junction kept 14 bases outside the gene matches. Germline V lookup: CDR1 MDHEN, CDR2 SYDVKM. This CDR3 region has 14 residues. CDR3: CASTPGTSGPTWYF. Written as DNA, the CDR3 is TGTGCCAGCACACCCGGGACTAGCGGCCCCACTTGGTACTTC.

The V call is TRBV30, the J call TRBJ2-1; TRBD2 might be the D (6 bases). The CDR3 loop spans 14 amino acids. CDR1 and CDR2 from the germline V gene are GTSNPN and SVGIG (reference sequence). V was trimmed by 1 base and J by 9 bases, leaving 16 bases between them. The CDR3 DNA follows: TGTGCCTGGAGTGCCGCGGGACCCCATTCTGAGCAGTTCTTC. The encoded protein is CAWSAAGPHSEQFF.

The CDR3 nucleotides are TGTGCCAGCAGCTTAGACAGGGGAGTCTCCTACGAGCAGTACTTC. The encoded protein is CASSLDRGVSYEQYF. The V call is TRBV7-6, the J call TRBJ2-7; the match to TRBD1 covers 7 bases. The CDR3 has 15 residues. V shed 1 base, J shed 0 bases, and the junction held 3 bases outside the gene matches. Per the germline V gene, CDR1 is SGHVS and CDR2 is FNYEAQ.

The chain carries TRBV19 and TRBJ1-5; 7 positions match TRBD1. CDR3 length: 14 amino acids. The germline V gene has CDR1 LNHDA and CDR2 SQIVND (reference sequence). V shed 7 bases, J shed 6 bases, and the junction held 9 bases outside the gene matches. CDR3 coding DNA: TGTGCCAGTAATCACAGGGGAGAGGTTCAGCCCCAGCATTTT. It translates to CASNHRGEVQPQHF.

The rearrangement links TRBV7-9 to TRBJ2-7; 7 bases align to TRBD1. With 6 bases clipped from V and 3 bases from J, the junction kept 11 bases outside the gene matches. The CDR3 is made up of 15 amino acids. Germline assignment: CDR1 SEHNR and CDR2 FQNEAQ (reference sequence). CDR3: CASRGTGEPGYEQYF. The CDR3 DNA follows: TGTGCCAGCAGGGGAACAGGGGAGCCAGGCTACGAGCAGTACTTC.

The chain employs TRBV28 and TRBJ1-2; TRBD1 agrees at 7 bases. The CDR3 runs 14 residues. In germline, CDR1 is MDHEN, CDR2 SYDVKM. J lost 5 bases, V lost 5 bases, and 8 bases had no gene match. The CDR3 DNA follows: TGTGCCAGCAGTACCAACAGGGGCCTTTATGGCTACACCTTC. Its protein is CASSTNRGLYGYTF.

The V gene is TRBV19, the J gene TRBJ1-5, with 9 bases identical to TRBD1. The germline CDR1 and CDR2 sequences are LNHDA and SQIVND (reference sequence). CDR3 length: 15 residues. The junction had 5 bases not matched to a gene; V was cut back by 0 bases and J by 8 bases. CDR3 sequence: CASSIDLQGAKPQHF. For the CDR3, the DNA is TGTGCCAGTAGTATAGACTTACAGGGGGCTAAGCCCCAGCATTTT.

This clone was detected only a few times. V gene TRBV5-6 combines with J gene TRBJ2-5; 9 bases are shared with TRBD1. Unmatched junction bases numbered 4, after V lost 2 bases and J lost 5 bases. CDR1 is SGHDT, CDR2 YYEEEE, per germline. The CDR3 has 14 amino acids. The CDR3 protein is CASSLTGGGETQYF. The CDR3 nucleotides are TGTGCCAGCAGCTTAACAGGGGGCGGGGAGACCCAGTACTTC.